Shown below are 23 T cell receptor beta chains from a single sample sequenced in a study of blood T cell repertoires in COVID-19. The table came from immunoSEQ multiplex PCR; TCRdb's copy has only in-frame clones and leaves some out. The data show under 100,000 clones, approximately 90% seen once. The source material was peripheral blood. The source is a man aged 50-60 years with acute or convalescent COVID-19.

The rearrangement uses TRBV7-3 and TRBJ1-2; tentatively, D is TRBD1 (5 bases). The CDR3 runs to 15 residues. Trimming cost V 0 bases and J 6 bases, with 14 bases left between them. Germline values: CDR1 SGHTA, CDR2 FQGTGA. The CDR3 sequence is CASSLTSGQGHGYTF. The CDR3 DNA follows: TGTGCCAGCAGCTTAACGTCTGGGCAGGGTCATGGCTACACCTTC.

This rearrangement joins TRBV28 to TRBJ2-5, with D hard to call. Trimming shortened V by 5 bases and J by 5 bases, and 9 bases separated the two germline ends. CDR3 length equals 12 residues. The germline gives CDR1 MDHEN, CDR2 SYDVKM. The CDR3, as DNA: TGTGCCAGCAGTCGATTAGAGGAGACCCAGTACTTC. It specifies CASSRLEETQYF.

This chain joins TRBV19 and TRBJ1-6, with D perhaps matching TRBD1 (6 bases). From germline, CDR1 is LNHDA and CDR2 SQIVND (reference sequence). The CDR3 totals 13 residues. V lost 11 bases to trimming and J lost 9 bases, with 17 bases between them. The chain's CDR3 is CAANRERSSPLHF. The CDR3 DNA follows: TGTGCCGCCAACAGGGAAAGAAGTTCACCCCTCCACTTT.

This clone has just one count. CDR3 region: CASSPNAGAQSYTF. The CDR3 DNA reads TGTGCCAGCAGCCCGAATGCGGGGGCGCAAAGCTACACCTTC. The chain uses TRBV9 and TRBJ1-2; weak D call: TRBD1 (6 bases). This CDR3 has 14 residues. Trimming took off 4 bases at V and 9 bases at J, with 19 bases between the two ends. Germline loops: CDR1 SGDLS, CDR2 YYNGEE.

The chain is built from TRBV7-3 and TRBJ2-2, with D maybe TRBD1 (5 bases). V gave up 6 bases and J gave up 4 bases, with 12 bases separating them. Germline V gene data show CDR1 as SGHTA and CDR2 as FQGTGA. This CDR3 has 14 residues. CDR3 residues: CASRQQVTTGELFF. CDR3 in DNA: TGTGCCAGCAGACAACAGGTTACCACCGGGGAGCTGTTTTTT.

The V and J genes are TRBV18 and TRBJ1-1; D may be TRBD1 (6 bases). In germline, CDR1 is KGHSH, CDR2 LQKENI. CDR3 length equals 14 residues. Trimming left V 6 bases short and J 1 base short, with 12 bases between. For the CDR3, the DNA is TGTGCCAGCTCCCCCGCAGGGGCGAACACTGAAGCTTTCTTT. Translated: CASSPAGANTEAFF. Supplemented by reference TRBV18 and TRBJ1-1, the full variable domain reads NAGVMQNPRHLVRRRGQEARLRCSPMKGHSHVYWYRQLPEEGLKFMVYLQKENIIDESGMPKERFSAEFPKEGPSILRIQQVVRGDSAAYFCASSPAGANTEAFFGQGTRLTVV.

The chain employs TRBV6-5 and TRBJ1-5; no clear D gene. The ends were cut back, 4 bases at V and 0 bases at J, with 4 bases in the middle. CDR3 length: 13 residues. Germline V gene data show CDR1 as MNHEY and CDR2 as SVGAGI. The CDR3 region is CASSSYSNQPQHF. CDR3 DNA: TGTGCCAGCAGTTCTTATAGCAATCAGCCCCAGCATTTT.

J is TRBJ1-2 and V is TRBV9; 8 bases line up with TRBD1. Per the germline V gene, CDR1 is SGDLS and CDR2 is YYNGEE. This CDR3 contains 13 residues. J gave up 8 bases and V 4 bases, and 7 bases lay outside the gene matches. CDR3 in amino acids: CASSPRTGYGYTF. As DNA, the CDR3 is TGTGCCAGCAGCCCACGGACAGGGTACGGCTACACCTTC.

The CDR3 is CASSLARGGVAEKLFF. The CDR3 DNA reads as TGTGCCAGCAGCTTAGCGAGGGGAGGGGTAGCTGAAAAACTGTTTTTT. The gene calls are TRBV7-2 and TRBJ1-4, with a tentative D call TRBD1 (5 bases). The V gene's germline CDR1 is SGHTA and CDR2 FQGNSA. The CDR3 runs to 16 residues. Trimming pared 0 bases from V and 7 bases from J, leaving 15 bases between.

The J gene is TRBJ1-2, the V gene TRBV19; D is ambiguous. Trimming removed 8 bases at V and 5 bases at J, with 21 bases between. Germline CDR1 and CDR2: LNHDA and SQIVND (reference sequence). The CDR3 extends over 15 amino acids. The CDR3, as DNA: TGTGCCAGTGCTCGGCCCAATCTCGGAGGGTATGGCTACACCTTC. It yields the protein CASARPNLGGYGYTF. Variable domain in full (rest from reference TRBV19 and TRBJ1-2): DGGITQSPKYLFRKEGQNVTLSCEQNLNHDAMYWYRQDPGQGLRLIYYSQIVNDFQKGDIAEGYSVSREKKESFPLTVTSAQKNPTAFYLCASARPNLGGYGYTFGSGTRLTVV.

In DNA, the CDR3 is TGTGCCAGCAGCTTAGGGTACGGACTGGAAGGCTACACCTTC. This sequence encodes CASSLGYGLEGYTF. The J gene is TRBJ1-2, the V gene TRBV5-6; D is ambiguous. The CDR3 contains 14 residues. In germline, CDR1 is SGHDT, CDR2 YYEEEE. Trimming took 2 bases from V and 8 from J, leaving 16 bases between them.

The chain has TRBV7-8 and TRBJ2-5; D ambiguous. The CDR3 loop spans 12 amino acids. The V end was cut by 5 bases, the J end by 4 bases, with 8 bases between. Germline CDR1 is SGHVS and CDR2 is FQNEAQ. This chain's CDR3 is CASSPNLETQYF. The CDR3 bases are TGTGCCAGCAGCCCCAACTTAGAGACCCAGTACTTC.

This chain connects TRBV28 to TRBJ2-1, with TRBD1 matching over 8 bases. Per germline, CDR1 MDHEN and CDR2 SYDVKM. V was pared by 6 bases and J by 2 bases, with 3 bases of the junction left unmatched. This CDR3 is built from 14 residues. The CDR3 nucleotides are TGTGCCAGCAGCCAGGGACAGGCCTACAATGAGCAGTTCTTC. Translation gives CASSQGQAYNEQFF.

The rearrangement joins TRBV3-1 (or the pseudogene TRBV3-2) to TRBJ1-2; D perhaps matches TRBD1 (5 bases). CDR3 length: 13 residues. Germline V CDR1 and CDR2: LGHDT, YNNKEL (reference sequence). V gave up 3 bases and J gave up 14 bases, with 19 bases separating them. CDR3 sequence (DNA): TGTGCCAGCAGCCAGACCCCCCAGGGCGCGGGGACCTTC. It translates to CASSQTPQGAGTF.

The CDR3 nucleotides read TGCAGCGTTGGAGGGACGCAGTATTTT. It translates to CSVGGTQYF. V is TRBV29-1 and J is TRBJ2-3; weak D call: TRBD2 (5 bases). The CDR3 has 9 residues. V shed 4 bases and J shed 9 bases, with 5 bases lying between them. Germline values: CDR1 SQVTM, CDR2 ANQGSEA.

The chain has TRBV5-8 and TRBJ2-2; TRBD2 aligns across 13 bases. CDR3 length: 17 amino acids. With V trimmed by 2 bases and J by 4 bases, 5 bases remained unmatched. Germline CDR1 reads SGHTS; CDR2 reads YDEGEE. The CDR3 protein is CASSFGLAGVLTGELFF. As DNA, the CDR3 is TGTGCCAGCAGCTTCGGACTAGCGGGGGTACTCACCGGGGAGCTGTTTTTT.

V is TRBV30 and J is TRBJ2-3, with TRBD2 as a possible D gene (5 bases). The CDR3 has 13 residues. Germline V gene data show CDR1 as GTSNPN and CDR2 as SVGIG (reference sequence). Trimming took off 5 bases at V and 3 bases at J, with 12 bases between the two ends. In DNA form, the CDR3 reads TGTGCCTGGTCGGTTAGAGGGACAGATACGCAGTATTTT. Protein product: CAWSVRGTDTQYF.

This rearrangement joins TRBV7-2 to TRBJ1-2; possible D gene TRBD1, 5 bases. The CDR3 spans 15 residues. The V gene's germline CDR1 is SGHTA and CDR2 FQGNSA. With 1 base removed from V and 4 bases from J, the gap between germline ends came to 13 bases. The CDR3 sequence is CASSLGRQTFYGYTF. As DNA, the CDR3 is TGTGCCAGCAGCTTAGGGAGACAGACTTTCTATGGCTACACCTTC.

This chain joins TRBV13 and TRBJ2-6, with D possibly TRBD1 on 5 matching bases. The length of the CDR3 is 21 residues. The V end lost 1 base, the J end lost 0 bases, and 22 bases lay between the germline ends. Germline CDR1 and CDR2: PRHDT and FYEKMQ (reference sequence). CDR3 nucleotides: TGTGCCAGCAGCTTAGTTGGTAGGACACGGAGACGAAGCTCTGGGGCCAACGTCCTGACTTTC. This encodes CASSLVGRTRRRSSGANVLTF.

The chain uses TRBV6-5 and TRBJ2-7; D may be TRBD1 (6 bases). The ends were cut back, 7 bases at V and 8 bases at J, with 18 bases in the middle. The length of the CDR3 is 13 residues. CDR1 is MNHEY and CDR2 is SVGAGI in the germline V gene. The CDR3 DNA sequence: TGTGCCAGCACTAAGGGGGTGAACTTTCAGCAGTACTTC. This sequence encodes CASTKGVNFQQYF.

The chain recombines TRBV5-4 with TRBJ1-2, with 12 bases matching TRBD1. CDR1 is SGHNT, CDR2 YYREEE, per germline (reference sequence). CDR3 length equals 15 residues. With V trimmed by 6 bases and J by 6 bases, 9 bases remained unmatched. This chain's CDR3 is CASKRPGTGGDGYTF. CDR3 bases: TGTGCCAGCAAGAGACCCGGGACAGGGGGCGATGGCTACACCTTC.

The genes are TRBV27 and TRBJ2-3; D is undetermined. V dropped 3 bases and J dropped 8 bases, with 12 bases sitting between them. This CDR3 comprises 13 residues. Germline loops: CDR1 MNHEY, CDR2 SMNVEV (reference sequence). CDR3 DNA: TGTGCCAGCAGTTTCCTCAGCGCTCCTACGCAGTATTTT. Its protein is CASSFLSAPTQYF.

This chain connects TRBV19 to TRBJ1-5; D not resolved. This CDR3 spans 18 amino acids. Between the trimmed V and J ends, which lost 1 base and 0 bases, there was a span of 16 bases. The germline gives CDR1 LNHDA, CDR2 SQIVND (reference sequence). The CDR3 region has the DNA TGTGCCAGTAGTATAGGAGGAGGCACCCGCTTTAGCAATCAGCCCCAGCATTTT. It yields the protein CASSIGGGTRFSNQPQHF. Full variable domain (outside the CDR3, taken from reference TRBV19 and TRBJ1-5): DGGITQSPKYLFRKEGQNVTLSCEQNLNHDAMYWYRQDPGQGLRLIYYSQIVNDFQKGDIAEGYSVSREKKESFPLTVTSAQKNPTAFYLCASSIGGGTRFSNQPQHFGDGTRLSIL.